This is a list of T cell receptor beta chains from one sample in a study of T cell changes during pregnancy in multiple sclerosis. Here immunoSEQ multiplex PCR was the method, and the copy in TCRdb shows in-frame clones only, minus some. The sample holds 80,000 to 130,000 clones, almost 95% seen once. The material was peripheral blood, obtained before pregnancy. Receptors were obtained from a female donor with multiple sclerosis, enrolled in a pregnancy study. Each CDR3 is given with its conserved first and last residue. The order of the fields is D gene, V gene, clone size, J gene, CDR3 protein, CDR3 DNA. A D gene is named only where the DNA matches it firmly. Rows may omit the clone size; those that give it use once, few, many or a size class.

>TRBD1|TRBV9|.|TRBJ2-7
CASSVSPGQGYEQYF
TGTGCCAGCAGCGTAAGTCCGGGACAGGGGTACGAGCAGTACTTC
>TRBD2|TRBV5-4|.|TRBJ2-2
CASSPTSGRLTGELFF
TGTGCCAGCAGCCCGACTAGCGGGAGGTTGACCGGGGAGCTGTTTTTT
>TRBD2|TRBV7-8|once|TRBJ2-7
CASSPYGGARAYEQYF
TGTGCCAGCAGCCCCTACGGGGGGGCGAGAGCCTACGAGCAGTACTTC
>.|TRBV7-8|.|TRBJ2-5
CASSLEDWKTQYF
TGTGCCAGCAGCTTAGAGGACTGGAAGACCCAGTACTTC
>.|TRBV5-1|.|TRBJ2-2
CASSQRGTGELFF
TGCGCCAGCAGCCAACGGGGGACCGGGGAGCTGTTTTTT
>.|TRBV7-8|once|TRBJ2-7
CASSSRSTHSYEQYF
TGTGCCAGCAGCTCTCGGAGCACGCACTCCTACGAGCAGTACTTC
>.|TRBV19|once|TRBJ2-1
CASSVGANEQFF
TGTGCCAGTAGTGTGGGGGCGAATGAGCAGTTCTTC
>TRBD2|TRBV2|once|TRBJ2-1
CASSVTTGTSRNEQFF
TGTGCCAGCAGTGTCACGACCGGGACTAGTCGTAATGAGCAGTTCTTC
>.|TRBV4-2|.|TRBJ2-7
CASSQGRDSYEQYF
TGTGCCAGCAGCCAAGGACGGGACTCCTACGAGCAGTACTTC
>TRBD1|TRBV27|.|TRBJ2-7
CASRIQGTSSYEQYF
TGTGCCAGCAGGATACAGGGGACGAGCTCCTACGAGCAGTACTTC
>TRBD1|TRBV11-3|.|TRBJ2-2
CASSSGQMNTGELFF
TGTGCCAGCAGCTCGGGACAGATGAACACCGGGGAGCTGTTTTTT
>TRBD2|TRBV29-1|.|TRBJ2-5
CSVSQGLAGGLDIETQYF
TGCAGCGTCTCTCAAGGACTAGCGGGAGGGCTTGATATTGAGACCCAGTACTTC
>TRBD1|TRBV6-5|.|TRBJ2-7
CASRRQGRSYEQYF
TGTGCCAGCAGAAGACAGGGCCGCTCCTACGAGCAGTACTTC
>TRBD1|TRBV7-9|.|TRBJ2-2
CASSLGTGRGTGELFF
TGTGCCAGCAGCTTAGGGACAGGGCGTGGGACCGGGGAGCTGTTTTTT
>.|TRBV5-1|.|TRBJ2-3
CASSFGGASTDTQYF
TGCGCCAGCAGCTTTGGCGGAGCTAGCACAGATACGCAGTATTTT
>.|TRBV6-6|.|TRBJ2-2
CASRLTGNTGELFF
TGTGCCAGCAGGTTGACGGGAAACACCGGGGAGCTGTTTTTT
>.|TRBV28|.|TRBJ2-7
CASSFGVYEQYF
TGTGCCAGCAGTTTTGGAGTCTACGAGCAGTACTTC
>TRBD2|TRBV11-2|.|TRBJ2-3
CASSRPGLASPDTQYF
TGTGCCAGCAGCAGGCCGGGACTAGCTTCCCCAGATACGCAGTATTTT
>.|TRBV10-2|.|TRBJ1-1
CASRDSAGAEAFF
TGCGCCAGCAGAGACTCCGCAGGGGCCGAAGCTTTCTTT
>TRBD1|TRBV18|.|TRBJ1-5
CASSSGDRDQHF
TGTGCCAGCTCATCCGGAGACAGGGACCAGCATTTT
>.|TRBV25-1|once|TRBJ1-1
CASSEWGLMNTEAFF
TGTGCCAGCAGTGAATGGGGACTCATGAACACTGAAGCTTTCTTT
>TRBD1|TRBV28|.|TRBJ1-1
CASKAGGLGEAFF
TGTGCCAGCAAGGCAGGGGGCTTGGGTGAAGCTTTCTTT
>.|TRBV6-6|.|TRBJ1-4
CASSYALIGGSEKLFF
TGTGCCAGCAGTTACGCCCTGATAGGGGGTAGTGAAAAACTGTTTTTT
>TRBD2|TRBV6-6|.|TRBJ2-1
CASSYPRLADNEQFF
TGTGCCAGCAGTTATCCCCGACTAGCGGACAATGAGCAGTTCTTC
>.|TRBV9|.|TRBJ1-4
CASSPGQPEKLFF
TGTGCCAGCAGCCCCGGACAGCCCGAAAAACTGTTTTTT
>TRBD1|TRBV12-5|.|TRBJ1-5
CASGLDRQGLRDQPQHF
TGTGCTAGTGGTTTGGATCGACAGGGCCTCCGCGATCAGCCCCAGCATTTT
>TRBD1|TRBV5-6|.|TRBJ1-3
CASSLVGTGARNTIYF
TGTGCCAGCAGCTTGGTCGGGACAGGGGCTAGAAACACCATATATTTT
>TRBD2|TRBV30|.|TRBJ2-4
CAWSPLAGKNIQYF
TGTGCCTGGAGTCCGTTAGCGGGAAAAAACATTCAGTACTTC
>.|TRBV5-1|once|TRBJ2-7
CASNAGSTHYEQYF
TGCGCCAGCAACGCGGGGAGTACACACTACGAGCAGTACTTC
>.|TRBV15|.|TRBJ2-1
CATSRGPPTGSLGNEQFF
TGTGCCACCAGCAGAGGACCTCCTACCGGGAGCCTTGGAAATGAGCAGTTCTTC
>.|TRBV6-5|few|TRBJ1-1
CASSLSPRVNTEAFF
TGTGCCAGCAGTTTATCTCCTCGGGTGAACACTGAAGCTTTCTTT
>TRBD1|TRBV6-6|.|TRBJ2-7
CASSSAGTADEQYF
TGTGCCAGCAGTTCAGCCGGGACAGCGGACGAGCAGTACTTC
>TRBD1|TRBV19|.|TRBJ1-2
CASRDRGYPSGYTF
TGTGCCTCCCGGGACAGGGGTTATCCAAGTGGCTACACCTTC